A selection of T cell receptor beta chains follows, all from one sample in a study of PD-1 blockade in classical Hodgkin lymphoma. Here immunoSEQ multiplex PCR was the method, and the copy in TCRdb shows in-frame clones only, minus some. The profile covers about 21,000 clones, with 80% appearing a single time and about 22% taken by the ten largest. The starting material was peripheral blood mononuclear cells (PBMCs), obtained before the fourth cycle of nivolumab. These receptors all stem from a human donor with classical Hodgkin lymphoma. The CDR3 runs from the conserved cysteine through the conserved F or W. The D gene is left open where the match is weak. Clone size is stated in some rows and not others, as once, few, many or a class when expanded.

.	TRBJ1-5	TRBV27	.	TGTGCCAGCAGTTTCTCACAGGGCAATCAGCCCCAGCATTTT	CASSFSQGNQPQHF
.	TRBJ2-1	TRBV6-4	TRBD2	TGTGCCAGCAGTGCCCGGGGACTAGCGCTTATGCATGAGCAGTTCTTC	CASSARGLALMHEQFF
.	TRBJ1-4	TRBV6-5	.	TGTGCCAGCAGTTACTTAACTAATGAAAAACTGTTTTTT	CASSYLTNEKLFF
.	TRBJ2-7	TRBV6-1	.	TGTGCCAGCAGTGAAAGGGGGGACAGTTTTTACGAGCAGTACTTC	CASSERGDSFYEQYF
.	TRBJ1-4	TRBV6-5	TRBD1	TGTGCCAGCAGTACCGGGACAGGGAGGGCCCAACTGTTTTTT	CASSTGTGRAQLFF
.	TRBJ1-4	TRBV15	.	TGTGCCACCAGCAGAGATACAGAAGAAAAACTGTTTTTT	CATSRDTEEKLFF
.	TRBJ1-1	TRBV12-5	.	TGTGCTAGTGGTTTAGGGACGGGGAACACTGAAGCTTTCTTT	CASGLGTGNTEAFF
once	TRBJ2-5	TRBV19	TRBD2	TGTGCCAGTAGTATGGAGTCTAGCGGGTCCCAAGAGACCCAGTACTTC	CASSMESSGSQETQYF
.	TRBJ1-3	TRBV7-2	.	TGTGCCAGCAGCTTGAGCCCCCCGGGACCCGGTGGAAACACCATATATTTT	CASSLSPPGPGGNTIYF
.	TRBJ2-7	TRBV27	TRBD1	TGTGCCAGCAGTTTAAGGGCGACAGGGGGCAAAGGCGAGCAGTACTTC	CASSLRATGGKGEQYF
.	TRBJ1-5	TRBV11-2	.	TGTGCCAGCAGCCCCCGGCCGAATCAGCCCCAGCATTTT	CASSPRPNQPQHF
few	TRBJ1-6	TRBV6-4	.	TGTGCCAGCAGTAGTGACGTCGGGAATTCACCCCTCCACTTT	CASSSDVGNSPLHF
.	TRBJ1-5	TRBV30	.	TGTGCCTGGGGTAGCAATCAGCCCCAGCATTTT	CAWGSNQPQHF
.	TRBJ2-4	TRBV18	.	TGTGCCAGCTCATTGCGCCAGGGTAACGTAGCGGAGAACATTCAGTACTTC	CASSLRQGNVAENIQYF
.	TRBJ2-3	TRBV19	.	TGTGCCAGTAGCCAATTCGGGTGGGCAGATACGCAGTATTTT	CASSQFGWADTQYF
.	TRBJ2-5	TRBV5-4	TRBD2	TGTGCCAGCAGCTCGACTAGCGGGGGTAGGGAGACCCAGTACTTC	CASSSTSGGRETQYF
.	TRBJ2-3	TRBV29-1	TRBD2	TGCAGCGATTTGAGAATAGCGGGGGGGAGAGATACGCAGTATTTT	CSDLRIAGGRDTQYF
.	TRBJ2-6	TRBV14	TRBD1	TGTGCCAGCAGAAAGACAGGGGCCGGGGCCAACGTCCTGACTTTC	CASRKTGAGANVLTF
.	TRBJ2-3	TRBV6-1	TRBD2	TGTGCCAGCAGTCAGGCAGCGGGAGAAGTAGATACGCAGTATTTT	CASSQAAGEVDTQYF
.	TRBJ2-7	TRBV4-3	TRBD2	TGCGCCAGCAGCCAAGAAGCGGAAGGCGGACTAGTCTACGAGCAGTACTTC	CASSQEAEGGLVYEQYF
.	TRBJ2-7	TRBV5-5	.	TGTGCCAGCAGCGGGATGTATGGCTACGAGCAGTACTTC	CASSGMYGYEQYF
.	TRBJ2-4	TRBV6-1	.	TGTGCCAGCAGTGAATGGGGGGTAGCCAAAAACATTCAGTACTTC	CASSEWGVAKNIQYF
.	TRBJ1-2	TRBV21-1	.	TGTGCCAGCAGCAAAGCTAGGGGGCCTCGGGTCTATTACTATGGCTACACCTTC	CASSKARGPRVYYYGYTF
few	TRBJ2-5	TRBV4-1	.	TGCGCCAGCAGCCAAGCTTCGAGGACCCAAGAGACCCAGTACTTC	CASSQASRTQETQYF
.	TRBJ2-3	TRBV7-2	TRBD2	TGTGCCAGCAGGCCTAACGGCGCGGGAGGATCGTATTTT	CASRPNGAGGSYF
.	TRBJ2-1	TRBV27	.	TGTGCCAGCAGTTTAGGATCGGCCTCATACAATGAGCAGTTCTTC	CASSLGSASYNEQFF
.	TRBJ1-1	TRBV5-4	.	TGTGCCAGCAGCTTGTGGCCCGGCGTGGGGTTAACTGAAGCTTTCTTT	CASSLWPGVGLTEAFF
few	TRBJ2-3	TRBV6-1	.	TGTGCCAGCGCGATTAGGCGGGGAGGAGATACGCAGTATTTT	CASAIRRGGDTQYF
.	TRBJ2-5	TRBV7-7	TRBD2	TGTGCTAGCAGCTCCCGGACGGGGGGAACAGAGACCCAGTACTTC	CASSSRTGGTETQYF
.	TRBJ2-7	TRBV6-5	.	TGTGCCAGCAGCACCCCCCCGATCTACGAGCAGTACTTC	CASSTPPIYEQYF
.	TRBJ2-1	TRBV7-6	.	TGTGCCAGCAGCCCAAGGACCGCGACCTACAATGAGCAGTTCTTC	CASSPRTATYNEQFF
.	TRBJ1-2	TRBV9	.	TGTGCCACCCGAGGGGGGGATGGCTACACCTTC	CATRGGDGYTF
.	TRBJ1-1	TRBV13	.	TGTGCCAGCAGCTTACGGGGGACTGAAGCTTTCTTT	CASSLRGTEAFF
few	TRBJ2-7	TRBV4-3	.	TGCGCCAGCAGCCAAGAGTATCGCCCTAGCGCGAGCTCCTACGAGCAGTACTTC	CASSQEYRPSASSYEQYF
few	TRBJ2-6	TRBV30	.	TGTGCCTGGAGTGGCTCTGGGGCCAACGTCCTGACTTTC	CAWSGSGANVLTF
.	TRBJ2-7	TRBV5-4	.	TGTGCCAGCAGCTTGGGGACTAACACCTACGAGCAGTACTTC	CASSLGTNTYEQYF
.	TRBJ1-4	TRBV28	.	TGTGCCAGCAGTTTAGGGGGGGCAACTAATGAAAAACTGTTTTTT	CASSLGGATNEKLFF
.	TRBJ1-2	TRBV11-2	TRBD1	TGTGCCAGCAGCTCTTTACAGGGGGCGGGCTATGGCTACACCTTC	CASSSLQGAGYGYTF
.	TRBJ1-2	TRBV6-6	.	TGTGCCAGCAGTTACGCACGGGTAACCGTGAGTTATGGCTACACCTTC	CASSYARVTVSYGYTF
.	TRBJ2-3	TRBV14	.	TGTGCCAGCAGCCTAACCCAGCGGGATACGCAGTATTTT	CASSLTQRDTQYF
.	TRBJ1-2	TRBV19	.	TGTGCCAGTAGCCCAGACGGGAACTATGGCTACACCTTC	CASSPDGNYGYTF